This T cell receptor (beta chain) was sequenced in a study of shared clonotypes between healthy human individuals. Study-wide results and limits: Some naive CD4 clonotypes, 4% to 6%, turned up in common across several donors.

Clones were sequenced by immunoSEQ multiplex PCR, and TCRdb holds only the in-frame ones, with some missing. There are 2 million to 3 million clones in the sample; 80% to 95% occur only once, and around 0.37% lies in the top ten. Concerning this clone itself: Its matching antigen is unknown.

The sequence was collected from a man between 18 and 35 years old in good health. Some clones in this sample may be carry-over from other donors' samples. The sequenced sample consisted of naive CD4+ T cells from PBMCs. The subset: CD45RA+ positively selected.

This CDR3 is CASSLESGSSYNSPLHF. The CDR3 DNA is TGTGCCAGCAGCTTGGAGTCAGGGAGCTCCTATAATTCACCCCTCCACTTT. The chain is built from TRBV5-4 and TRBJ1-6, with a weak D call TRBD1 (5 bases). Germline CDR1 is SGHNT and CDR2 is YYREEE (reference sequence). The CDR3 covers 17 residues. The V gene lost 0 bases and the J gene lost 0 bases, with 10 bases spanning the gap.